The 20 T cell receptor beta chains below were found in one sample sequenced in a study of shared clonotypes between healthy human individuals. TCRdb keeps only in-frame clones here, not all; method: immunoSEQ multiplex PCR. The table shows about 2.4 million clones, with approximately 93% occurring only once. Material: naive CD4+ T cells from PBMCs. Specified subset: CD45RA+ positively selected. Source of these receptors: a man in his late teens or twenties in good health. Some clones in this sample may be carry-over from other donors' samples.

The chain has TRBV7-3 and TRBJ2-2; 7 bases align to TRBD2. The CDR3 is 15 amino acids. In germline, CDR1 is SGHTA, CDR2 FQGTGA. J lost 4 bases, V lost 4 bases, and 6 bases had no gene match. The CDR3 DNA reads as TGTGCCAGCAGCTCTAGGACTAGTTCCACCGGGGAGCTGTTTTTT. Protein: CASSSRTSSTGELFF.

As regards this clone: Other DNA sequences in this specimen translate into the identical CDR3. The rearrangement links TRBV5-1 to TRBJ2-1; 7 bases line up with TRBD1. After removal of 2 bases from V and 2 bases from J, the junction contained 7 bases not matched to a gene. The CDR3 contains 16 residues. CDR1 SGHRS and CDR2 YFSETQ come from the germline V gene. CDR3 sequence reads: CASSLIPGQTYNEQFF. The CDR3 DNA reads TGCGCCAGCAGCTTAATTCCGGGACAGACCTACAATGAGCAGTTCTTC.

The chain links TRBV4-1 to TRBJ2-5, with a weak D call TRBD2 (6 bases). Trimming removed 3 bases from V and 9 bases from J, with 11 bases in between. This CDR3 comprises 12 residues. Per germline, CDR1 MGHRA and CDR2 YSYEKL. The chain's CDR3 is CASSQGLGAQYF. In DNA, the CDR3 is TGCGCCAGCAGCCAGGGACTCGGGGCCCAGTACTTC.

The chain couples TRBV16 to TRBJ1-5, with D unresolved. The CDR3 sequence is 14 residues long. V gave up 0 bases and J gave up 7 bases, with 10 bases separating them. Germline V lookup: CDR1 KGHSY, CDR2 FQNENV. CDR3 DNA sequence: TGTGCCAGCAGCCAATCATCCTTCCGGCAGCCCCAGCATTTT. This gives the protein CASSQSSFRQPQHF.

V and J are TRBV9 and TRBJ2-3; possible D gene TRBD2, 5 bases. This CDR3 comprises 13 residues. Trimming left V 5 bases short and J 6 bases short, with 13 bases between. Germline V gene data show CDR1 as SGDLS and CDR2 as YYNGEE. Written as DNA, the CDR3 is TGTGCCAGCAGTGTCCGGGGAGCCGATACGCAGTATTTT. Translated, it gives CASSVRGADTQYF.

About this clone itself: Distinct nucleotide sequences in the sample also encode this CDR3. The chain couples TRBV7-2 to TRBJ1-1; no clear D. There are 13 residues in the CDR3. V was shortened by 3 bases and J by 1 base, with 6 bases between the two germline ends. In germline, CDR1 is SGHTA, CDR2 FQGNSA. CDR3 in amino acids: CASSFTGNTEAFF. The DNA of the CDR3 is TGTGCCAGCAGCTTCACCGGGAACACTGAAGCTTTCTTT.

V is TRBV12-5 and J is TRBJ2-1; weak D call: TRBD2 (5 bases). The V gene's germline CDR1 is LGHNT and CDR2 FRNRAP. The CDR3 is 12 amino acids. V gave up 1 base and J gave up 10 bases, with 8 bases separating them. DNA of the CDR3: TGTGCTAGTGGTTTGGCGCGAGGGGAGCAGTTCTTC. It specifies CASGLARGEQFF.

Of note for this clone: Other DNA sequences within the sample encode an identical CDR3. J is TRBJ1-3 and V is TRBV5-1; D gene uncertain. The CDR3 runs to 14 residues. Trimming removed 0 bases from V and 1 base from J, with 5 bases in between. The V gene's germline CDR1 is SGHRS and CDR2 YFSETQ. The CDR3 DNA reads TGCGCCAGCAGCTTGGACACTTCTGGAAACACCATATATTTT. This gives the protein CASSLDTSGNTIYF. The full variable domain, completed using reference TRBV5-1 and TRBJ1-3, is KAGVTQTPRYLIKTRGQQVTLSCSPISGHRSVSWYQQTPGQGLQFLFEYFSETQRNKGNFPGRFSGRQFSNSRSEMNVSTLELGDSALYLCASSLDTSGNTIYFGEGSWLTVV.

This rearrangement joins TRBV20-1 to TRBJ1-2, with D hard to call. The CDR3 is 11 amino acids. Trimming removed 0 bases from V and 7 bases from J, with 6 bases in between. The germline gives CDR1 DFQATT, CDR2 SNEGSKA (reference sequence). The CDR3 spells CSARDIRGYTF. As DNA, the CDR3 is TGCAGTGCTAGAGATATTCGTGGCTACACCTTC.

This chain uses TRBV5-6 with TRBJ2-3, with 14 bases matching TRBD2. V gave up 0 bases and J gave up 3 bases; unmatched junction bases: 3. The CDR3 is 17 residues long. Germline V gene data show CDR1 as SGHDT and CDR2 as YYEEEE. CDR3 sequence (DNA): TGTGCCAGCAGCTTGGGACTAGCGGGAGGGCTGACAGATACGCAGTATTTT. It yields the protein CASSLGLAGGLTDTQYF.

The chain couples TRBV6-5 to TRBJ2-1, with unresolved D. CDR1 is MNHEY, CDR2 SVGAGI, per germline. Between the trimmed V and J ends, which lost 7 bases and 5 bases, there was a span of 15 bases. The CDR3 extends over 14 amino acids. CDR3 amino acids: CASTKSFRDNEQFF. The CDR3 coding sequence is TGTGCCAGCACGAAGAGTTTTAGGGACAATGAGCAGTTCTTC.

This chain links TRBV7-6 with TRBJ1-3; the D gene is possibly TRBD1 (5 bases). V was clipped by 5 bases and J by 2 bases, with 10 bases between them. This CDR3 region has 14 residues. In germline, CDR1 is SGHVS, CDR2 FNYEAQ. The CDR3 sequence is CASSTGGTGNTIYF. The CDR3 DNA follows: TGTGCCAGCAGCACCGGGGGTACTGGAAACACCATATATTTT.

This rearrangement joins TRBV30 to TRBJ1-1; D not certain. The V gene lost 4 bases and the J gene lost 4 bases, with 7 bases spanning the gap. CDR3 length equals 11 residues. Per the germline V gene, CDR1 is GTSNPN and CDR2 is SVGIG (reference sequence). This CDR3 is CAWIPGTEAFF. CDR3 sequence (DNA): TGTGCCTGGATACCGGGCACTGAAGCTTTCTTT.

With respect to this clone: This sample includes further DNA sequences coding for the same CDR3. This chain connects TRBV18 to TRBJ1-5; weak D call: TRBD1 (6 bases). V lost 3 bases and J 2 bases, leaving 8 bases between the germline ends. CDR1 and CDR2 from the germline V gene are KGHSH and LQKENI. The CDR3 sequence is 14 residues long. Written as DNA, the CDR3 is TGTGCCAGCTCACCTGGGGGCGGCAATCAGCCCCAGCATTTT. Residues: CASSPGGGNQPQHF.

This sequence joins TRBV5-4 and TRBJ1-4; D not resolved. CDR3 size: 13 residues. Germline V gene lookup returns CDR1 SGHNT and CDR2 YYREEE (reference sequence). V was cut by 1 base and J by 6 bases, with 7 bases left in between. The DNA of the CDR3 is TGTGCCAGCAGCTTGATTGGGCATGAAAAACTGTTTTTT. Its protein is CASSLIGHEKLFF. Filled out from reference TRBV5-4 and TRBJ1-4, the complete variable domain reads ETGVTQSPTHLIKTRGQQVTLRCSSQSGHNTVSWYQQALGQGPQFIFQYYREEENGRGNFPPRFSGLQFPNYSSELNVNALELDDSALYLCASSLIGHEKLFFGSGTQLSVL.

The chain links TRBV5-1 to TRBJ2-2; perhaps TRBD2 as D (6 bases). CDR1 SGHRS and CDR2 YFSETQ come from the germline V gene. With 0 bases removed from V and 3 bases from J, the gap between germline ends came to 12 bases. This CDR3 has 16 residues. The CDR3 protein is CASSLDPGLYTGELFF. In nucleotides, the CDR3 is TGCGCCAGCAGCTTGGATCCGGGACTCTACACCGGGGAGCTGTTTTTT.

Comments on this clone: Other nucleotide sequences in the sample specify the same CDR3. This chain links TRBV6-6 with TRBJ1-3, with D possibly being TRBD1 (6 bases). Trimming removed 6 bases from V and 4 bases from J, with 13 bases in between. The CDR3 consists of 14 residues. Germline V gene lookup returns CDR1 MNHNY and CDR2 SVGAGI (reference sequence). The CDR3 sequence is CASRPPGQGNTIYF. In DNA form, the CDR3 reads TGTGCCAGCAGACCACCGGGACAAGGAAACACCATATATTTT.

This sequence joins TRBV6-1 and TRBJ2-7, with a tentative D call TRBD1 (6 bases). The CDR3 runs 13 residues. Trimming removed 7 bases at V and 5 bases at J, with 15 bases between. Germline CDR1 MNHNS, CDR2 SASEGT. In DNA form, the CDR3 reads TGTGCCAGCAATGGGGGCCGAGGGGACGAGCAGTACTTC. Its protein product is CASNGGRGDEQYF.

This chain uses TRBV9 with TRBJ2-7, with 7 bases lining up with TRBD2. Trimming at V came to 7 bases and at J to 2 bases, leaving 6 bases not matched to a gene. In germline, CDR1 is SGDLS, CDR2 YYNGEE. The CDR3 has 13 amino acids. CDR3 residues: CASSRAGPYEQYF. For the CDR3, the DNA is TGTGCCAGCTCTCGAGCGGGGCCCTACGAGCAGTACTTC.

The count of this clone is one. In nucleotides, the CDR3 is TGTGCCAGCAGCCCGGGGACAGGGTCAAAGGGGGAGCCCCAGCATTTT. It translates to CASSPGTGSKGEPQHF. This rearrangement joins TRBV5-6 to TRBJ1-5; 9 bases are shared with TRBD1. Germline CDR1 and CDR2: SGHDT and YYEEEE. The length of the CDR3 is 16 residues. J was trimmed by 8 bases and V by 4 bases; bases with no gene match: 13.